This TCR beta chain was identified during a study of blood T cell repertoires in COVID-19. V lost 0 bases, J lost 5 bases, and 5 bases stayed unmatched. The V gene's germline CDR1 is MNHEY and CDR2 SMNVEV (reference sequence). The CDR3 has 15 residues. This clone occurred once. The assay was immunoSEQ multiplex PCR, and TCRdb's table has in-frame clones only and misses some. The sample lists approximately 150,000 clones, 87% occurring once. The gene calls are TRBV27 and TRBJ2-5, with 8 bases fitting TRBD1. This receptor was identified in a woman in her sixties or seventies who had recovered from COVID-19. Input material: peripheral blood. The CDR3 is CASSLSGQGPETQYF. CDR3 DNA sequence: TGTGCCAGCAGTTTATCAGGACAGGGCCCGGAGACCCAGTACTTC.